Listed below are T cell receptor beta chains from one sample, sequenced in a study of T cells in Graves' hyperthyroidism and ophthalmopathy. Each CDR3 protein gets one entry after TCRdb re-called the multiplex PCR reads with MiXCR. The sample records under 40,000 distinct CDR3 sequences, 40% to 65% being singletons. The specimen was blood. These receptors were taken from a woman in her thirties or forties with Graves' ophthalmopathy. CDR3s leave out the opening cysteine and the closing phenylalanine or tryptophan.

>TRBV24-1
ATSDRLKQY
>TRBV6-2/TRBV6-3
ASSFDMLNTEAF
>TRBV2
ASRRASLGDNEQF
>TRBV20-1
SGYTEAF
>TRBV28
ASSRVTGGASPLH
>TRBV20-1
SASRGLAGEFNEQY
>TRBV6-1
ASWPPGTSRNEQF
>TRBV12-3/TRBV12-4
ASSPRGGGAETQY
>TRBV7-9
ASSSPDSGHYGYT
>TRBV2
ASSEEVRNTIY
>TRBV19
ASPSGTSNEQY
>TRBV7-3
ASSFQGGNEQF
>TRBV19
ASGTGDRGNQPQH
>TRBV7-4
ASSLVDRNTGELF
>TRBV2
ASISLAGGGRDGSPLH
>TRBV28
ASSSPVAESYNEQF
>TRBV25-1
ASSEFGYT